Below are 23 T cell receptor beta chains sequenced from a single sample in a study of CD8 T cells in ankylosing spondylitis (dated by TCRdb to 2017 to 2019). Study-wide conclusions, independent of this receptor: A TCR beta motif made up of several highly homologous amino acid variants appeared to be characteristic of blood from ankylosing spondylitis patients.

Antigen specificity for these receptors is unknown. Libraries came from 5' RACE. The sequencing machine was an Illumina HiSeq 2500. TCRdb reran the public reads through fastp at Q25 and MiXCR, keeping productive beta chains. Records with the same CDR3 protein are collapsed into one entry carrying the most frequent genes and DNA. This sample holds about 750,000 distinct CDR3 sequences; around 20% were observed only once. The leading ten clones occupy 15% to 20% of the sample. The sequenced sample consisted of blood, either unsorted or a sorted T cell fraction (not recorded which). The receptor set was obtained from a male donor with ankylosing spondylitis.

The rearrangement links TRBV12-5 to TRBJ2-3; D is unclear. This CDR3 is built from 15 residues. Per the germline V gene, CDR1 is LGHNT and CDR2 is FRNRAP. Trimming shortened V by 4 bases and J by 3 bases, and 14 bases separated the two germline ends. CDR3: CASGSDVRVTDTQYF. CDR3 DNA: TGTGCTAGTGGTTCAGATGTTAGGGTGACAGATACGCAGTATTTT.

This chain uses TRBV7-2 with TRBJ2-7; no firm D call. V lost 4 bases and J lost 5, with 12 bases in between. This CDR3 has 13 residues. The germline CDR1 and CDR2 sequences are SGHTA and FQGNSA. The DNA of the CDR3 is TGTGCCAGCAGCTCATTCGACATCAACGAGCAGTACTTC. Translation: CASSSFDINEQYF.

The chain recombines TRBV27 with TRBJ1-4, with a weak D call TRBD1 (6 bases). V was trimmed by 6 bases and J by 4 bases, leaving 15 bases between them. Per the germline V gene, CDR1 is MNHEY and CDR2 is SMNVEV (reference sequence). This CDR3 has 15 residues. The CDR3 loop reads CASRTGTTNNEKLFF. The CDR3 DNA follows: TGTGCCAGCAGGACCGGGACAACAAATAATGAAAAACTGTTTTTT. Filled out from reference TRBV27 and TRBJ1-4, the complete variable domain reads EAQVTQNPRYLITVTGKKLTVTCSQNMNHEYMSWYRQDPGLGLRQIYYSMNVEVTDKGDVPEGYKVSRKEKRNFPLILESPSPNQTSLYFCASRTGTTNNEKLFFGSGTQLSVL.

This clonotype was seen more than once but under ten times. The rearrangement uses TRBV20-1 and TRBJ2-3; TRBD2 might be the D (6 bases). Trimming removed 0 bases at V and 0 bases at J, with 10 bases between. The CDR3 is made up of 15 amino acids. From germline, CDR1 is DFQATT and CDR2 SNEGSKA (reference sequence). This CDR3 reads CSARDIRGSTDTQYF. The CDR3 DNA follows: TGCAGTGCTAGAGATATCCGGGGGAGCACAGATACGCAGTATTTT.

In DNA form, the CDR3 reads TGTGCCAGCAGTTTTTATTTTCTCGCGGTAGCGGGCCACCCCTACGAGCAGTACTTC. This translates into CASSFYFLAVAGHPYEQYF. The chain employs TRBV12-3 or TRBV12-4 and TRBJ2-7; 7 bases fit TRBD2. V dropped 3 bases and J dropped 2; count of bases not matched to a gene: 19. The CDR3 contains 19 residues.

The V and J genes are TRBV12-3 or TRBV12-4 and TRBJ2-5; TRBD2 might be the D (7 bases). This CDR3 has 13 residues. V gave up 7 bases and J gave up 4 bases, with 13 bases separating them. The CDR3 sequence is CASTMGGGETQYF. The CDR3 coding sequence is TGTGCCAGCACAATGGGAGGGGGAGAGACCCAGTACTTC.

In its sample, this clonotype was seen many times. The rearrangement uses TRBV2 and TRBJ2-3; 7 bases align to TRBD1. The V gene's germline CDR1 is SNHLY and CDR2 FYNNEI. Trimming took 5 bases from V and 2 from J; bases not matched to a gene: 7. This CDR3 is built from 15 residues. CDR3 region: CASSPRTGSTDTQYF. The CDR3 DNA follows: TGTGCCAGCAGTCCCAGGACAGGATCCACAGATACGCAGTATTTT.

The sample holds a few counts of this clonotype. The chain combines TRBV20-1 with TRBJ1-5; D unclear. The CDR3 spans 14 residues. Germline loops: CDR1 DFQATT, CDR2 SNEGSKA (reference sequence). V was pared by 6 bases and J by 0 bases, with 12 bases between. The CDR3 region is CSASDPYSNQPQHF. For the CDR3, the DNA is TGCAGTGCCTCGGACCCTTATAGCAATCAGCCCCAGCATTTT.

V gene TRBV7-9 combines with J gene TRBJ2-2; 7 positions match TRBD2. The CDR3 has 14 residues. Germline values: CDR1 SEHNR, CDR2 FQNEAQ (reference sequence). The V segment lost 5 bases and the J segment 6 bases; nucleotides outside the gene matches: 6. Here the CDR3 reads CASSEQSGAGELFF. CDR3 sequence (DNA): TGTGCCAGCAGCGAGCAGAGCGGGGCCGGGGAGCTGTTTTTT.

V usage is TRBV4-1 and J usage is TRBJ1-1, with 9 bases fitting TRBD1. The CDR3 is 15 residues long. V trimming: 2 bases; J trimming: 1 base; junction bases outside the gene matches: 2. The germline CDR1 and CDR2 sequences are MGHRA and YSYEKL. The CDR3 DNA sequence: TGCGCCAGCAGCCAACCGGGACAGGGGAACACTGAAGCTTTCTTT. Residues: CASSQPGQGNTEAFF.

This clonotype was observed a few times. J is TRBJ2-7 and V is TRBV4-3; no clear D gene. The CDR3 length is 13 residues. Germline V gives CDR1 LGHNA, CDR2 YSLEER. The ends were cut back, 0 bases at V and 6 bases at J, with 9 bases in the middle. CDR3 amino acids: CASSQDELREQYF. The CDR3 region has the DNA TGCGCCAGCAGCCAAGATGAACTGCGCGAGCAGTACTTC.

This clonotype was observed a few times. V gene TRBV24-1 combines with J gene TRBJ1-5, with D hard to call. The V end lost 3 bases, the J end lost 3 bases, and 14 bases lay between the germline ends. This CDR3 has 16 amino acids. Germline V gene lookup returns CDR1 KGHDR and CDR2 SFDVKD. CDR3 in amino acids: CATSDGPAEANQPQHF. CDR3 DNA sequence: TGTGCCACCAGTGATGGTCCGGCAGAAGCCAATCAGCCCCAGCATTTT.

This clonotype was detected a few times. This chain uses TRBV4-1 with TRBJ2-6, with D hard to call. Germline CDR1 and CDR2: MGHRA and YSYEKL. With 1 base removed from V and 2 bases from J, the gap between germline ends came to 9 bases. The CDR3 sequence is 16 residues long. The CDR3 reads CASSQVTKAGANVLTF. The CDR3 region has the DNA TGCGCCAGCAGCCAAGTCACCAAGGCTGGGGCCAACGTCCTGACTTTC.

As regards this clonotype: This sequence may be a read error, since a much larger clone differs from it by one base. V usage is TRBV11-2 and J usage is TRBJ1-1; D gene uncertain. V was pared by 5 bases and J by 3 bases, with 4 bases between. Germline V gene lookup returns CDR1 SGHAT and CDR2 FQNNGV. This CDR3 comprises 11 residues. The CDR3 nucleotides read TGTGCCAGCAGCCAATACACTGAAGCTTTCTTT. This gives the protein CASSQYTEAFF.

This clonotype was observed a few times. The J gene is TRBJ2-2, the V gene TRBV29-1, with 7 bases lining up with TRBD1. CDR1 and CDR2 from the germline V gene are SQVTM and ANQGSEA. Trimming at V came to 5 bases and at J to 2 bases, leaving 8 bases not matched to a gene. This CDR3 has 15 amino acids. The CDR3 spells CSVIYGTDNTGELFF. In DNA, the CDR3 is TGCAGCGTTATATACGGGACAGACAACACCGGGGAGCTGTTTTTT.

CDR3 in amino acids: CASSATPEGREQYF. The DNA for the CDR3 is TGTGCCAGCAGCGCGACGCCAGAAGGGCGAGAGCAGTACTTC. This chain links TRBV27 with TRBJ2-7, with D hard to call. Germline V gene data show CDR1 as MNHEY and CDR2 as SMNVEV (reference sequence). The CDR3 spans 14 residues. Trimming removed 6 bases from V and 7 bases from J, with 19 bases in between.

This clonotype was counted between two and nine times. The chain links TRBV7-3 to TRBJ2-2; 9 nucleotides line up with TRBD1. CDR1 SGHTA and CDR2 FQGTGA come from the germline V gene. The CDR3 is made up of 15 amino acids. V shed 3 bases, J shed 4 bases, and the junction held 3 bases outside the gene matches. In nucleotides, the CDR3 is TGTGCCAGCAGCTTTGGGACAGGGCTCACCGGGGAGCTGTTTTTT. Translation gives CASSFGTGLTGELFF.

This clonotype was recorded many times. CDR3 DNA sequence: TGCGCCAGCAGCGTGACAGGGGGACGTGGCTACACCTTC. Translation gives CASSVTGGRGYTF. V and J are TRBV5-1 and TRBJ1-2; 9 nucleotides match TRBD1. Looked up from germline, CDR1 is SGHRS and CDR2 is YFSETQ. The ends lost 4 bases at V and 7 bases at J; junction bases unmatched: 5. The CDR3 sequence is 13 residues long. The full variable domain, with the rest looked up from reference TRBV5-1 and TRBJ1-2, is KAGVTQTPRYLIKTRGQQVTLSCSPISGHRSVSWYQQTPGQGLQFLFEYFSETQRNKGNFPGRFSGRQFSNSRSEMNVSTLELGDSALYLCASSVTGGRGYTFGSGTRLTVV.

This clonotype was observed a handful of times. This chain uses TRBV20-1 with TRBJ2-7, with D uncertain. Germline loops: CDR1 DFQATT, CDR2 SNEGSKA (reference sequence). The CDR3 has 14 amino acids. Trimming cost V 5 bases and J 3 bases, with 17 bases left between them. Here the CDR3 reads CSAPRLGKVYEQYF. The DNA for the CDR3 is TGCAGTGCTCCTAGGTTGGGGAAGGTCTACGAGCAGTACTTC.

The rearrangement uses TRBV12-3 or TRBV12-4 and TRBJ1-6; no firm D call. The V end was cut by 6 bases, the J end by 7 bases, with 13 bases between. The CDR3 contains 14 residues. The CDR3 DNA reads as TGTGCCAGCAGGTCCCAGTTGGGCAATTCACCCCTCCACTTT. Its protein product is CASRSQLGNSPLHF.

This clonotype was counted at least ten times. This chain uses TRBV29-1 with TRBJ2-5; D may be TRBD2 (6 bases). V lost 2 bases and J 4 bases, leaving 11 bases between the germline ends. The CDR3 is made up of 13 amino acids. Germline-derived CDR1 and CDR2 are SQVTM and ANQGSEA. CDR3 bases: TGCAGCGTTGAATGGGGGGTAGGAGAGACCCAGTACTTC. Translated: CSVEWGVGETQYF.

The rearrangement joins TRBV7-3 to TRBJ2-3; 15 bases map to TRBD2. The CDR3 runs 18 residues. From germline, CDR1 is SGHTA and CDR2 FQGTGA. Trimming removed 4 bases from V and 2 bases from J; junction bases left unmatched: 7. The CDR3 sequence: CASSSGTSGGSFTDTQYF. DNA of the CDR3: TGTGCCAGCAGCTCGGGGACTAGCGGGGGGTCTTTCACAGATACGCAGTATTTT. Supplemented by reference TRBV7-3 and TRBJ2-3, the full variable domain reads GAGVSQTPSNKVTEKGKYVELRCDPISGHTALYWYRQSLGQGPEFLIYFQGTGAADDSGLPNDRFFAVRPEGSVSTLKIQRTERGDSAVYLCASSSGTSGGSFTDTQYFGPGTRLTVL.

Points on this clonotype: A single base separates this from a much larger clone, so it may be a read error. J is TRBJ2-3 and V is TRBV12-3 or TRBV12-4; 15 bases are shared with TRBD2. There are 17 residues in the CDR3. CDR3 amino acids: CTSSTWTSGRVADTQYF. The CDR3, as DNA: TGTACCAGCAGTACTTGGACTAGCGGGAGGGTGGCAGATACGCAGTATTTT.